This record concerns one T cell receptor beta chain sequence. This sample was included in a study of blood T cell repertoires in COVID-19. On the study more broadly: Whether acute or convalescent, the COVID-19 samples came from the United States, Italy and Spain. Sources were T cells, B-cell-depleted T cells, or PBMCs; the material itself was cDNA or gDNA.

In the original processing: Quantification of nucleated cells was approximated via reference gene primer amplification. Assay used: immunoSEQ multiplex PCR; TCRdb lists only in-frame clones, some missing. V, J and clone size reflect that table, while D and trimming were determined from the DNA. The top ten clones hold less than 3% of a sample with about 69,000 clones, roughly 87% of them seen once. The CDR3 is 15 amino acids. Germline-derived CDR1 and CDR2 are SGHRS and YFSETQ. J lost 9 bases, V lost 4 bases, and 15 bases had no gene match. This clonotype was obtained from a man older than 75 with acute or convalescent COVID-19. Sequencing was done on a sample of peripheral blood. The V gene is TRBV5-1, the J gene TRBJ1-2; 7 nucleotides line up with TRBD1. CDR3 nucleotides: TGCGCCAGCAGCAAGCGGACAGGTGAAGGAACGCGCTACACCTTC. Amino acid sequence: CASSKRTGEGTRYTF.